Below, 23 T cell receptor beta chains from the same sample are listed, as sequenced in a study of blood T cell repertoires in COVID-19. Using immunoSEQ multiplex PCR, the repertoire was profiled, and TCRdb retains in-frame clones only, with some absent. In the table there are 120,000 to 150,000 clones, approximately 85% of which are singletons. Sequencing was carried out using peripheral blood. Receptors were obtained from a woman aged 60-75 years with COVID-19, enrolled during active disease.

This chain uses TRBV7-2 with TRBJ1-2; the D gene is possibly TRBD1 (6 bases). Germline CDR1 is SGHTA and CDR2 is FQGNSA. This CDR3 has 13 amino acids. Deletions cut 1 base from V and 8 bases from J, with 11 bases between. This chain's CDR3 is CASSLGQGSGYTF. In DNA, the CDR3 is TGTGCCAGCAGCTTAGGCCAGGGGAGCGGCTACACCTTC.

This chain connects TRBV30 to TRBJ2-7; 9 bases align to TRBD2. The trim removed 0 bases at V and 2 bases at J, leaving 5 bases unmatched. The CDR3 has 15 residues. In germline, CDR1 is GTSNPN, CDR2 SVGIG (reference sequence). As DNA, the CDR3 is TGTGCCTGGAGTGTTCGGCTAGCGGGGACCTACGAGCAGTACTTC. Its protein is CAWSVRLAGTYEQYF.

The chain carries TRBV24-1 and TRBJ1-2, with D possibly matching TRBD1 (6 bases). Germline assignment: CDR1 KGHDR and CDR2 SFDVKD. V lost 4 bases and J 3 bases, leaving 20 bases between the germline ends. This CDR3 contains 17 residues. The CDR3 nucleotides read TGTGCCACCAGTGACCCTGCTCAACAGGGTCTCCACTATGGCTACACCTTC. It codes for CATSDPAQQGLHYGYTF.

For the CDR3, the DNA is TGTGCCAGCAGCGTAGGCGGGACAGGGTACCTCTCTGAAGCTTTCTTT. This codes for CASSVGGTGYLSEAFF. This chain links TRBV9 with TRBJ1-1; TRBD1 aligns across 9 bases. J was trimmed by 6 bases and V by 0 bases; bases with no gene match: 9. Germline CDR1 SGDLS, CDR2 YYNGEE. The CDR3 extends over 16 amino acids.

J is TRBJ1-3 and V is TRBV15; D is possibly TRBD1 (6 bases). This CDR3 is built from 14 residues. The V end was cut by 3 bases, the J end by 5 bases, with 11 bases between. In germline, CDR1 is LNHNV, CDR2 YYDKDF (reference sequence). The CDR3 region is CATSSGQSRNTIYF. The CDR3 DNA is TGTGCCACCAGCAGCGGACAGTCAAGAAACACCATATATTTT.

As for this clone: The same CDR3 arises from other DNA sequences in this sample as well. V is TRBV11-1 and J is TRBJ2-1; 10 bases align to TRBD2. Germline CDR1 and CDR2: SGHAT and FQDESV (reference sequence). J was trimmed by 6 bases and V by 1 base; bases with no gene match: 0. The CDR3 totals 14 residues. Here the CDR3 reads CASSLGLAGNEQFF. Written as DNA, the CDR3 is TGTGCCAGCAGCTTAGGACTAGCGGGCAATGAGCAGTTCTTC.

V is TRBV28 and J is TRBJ2-1; the D gene is possibly TRBD2 (5 bases). Trimming cost V 5 bases and J 3 bases, with 17 bases left between them. The CDR3 runs 16 residues. Germline CDR1 MDHEN, CDR2 SYDVKM. In nucleotides, the CDR3 is TGTGCCAGCAGTACCCTAGGAGCGGCGAACTACAATGAGCAGTTCTTC. It codes for CASSTLGAANYNEQFF.

The genes are TRBV7-3 and TRBJ2-3; D is undetermined. Germline-derived CDR1 and CDR2 are SGHTA and FQGTGA. The V gene lost 6 bases and the J gene lost 3 bases, with 10 bases spanning the gap. The CDR3 spans 13 residues. The CDR3 region has the DNA TGTGCCAGCAGTCTGAGTAGAACAGATACGCAGTATTTT. It yields the protein CASSLSRTDTQYF.

This clone was seen only once. The CDR3 coding sequence is TGCGCCAGCAGCCAAGATTATCCCGGGAAGGATGAAAAACTGTTTTTT. Its protein product is CASSQDYPGKDEKLFF. The rearrangement uses TRBV4-3 and TRBJ1-4; D call uncertain. The CDR3 runs 16 residues. Per the germline V gene, CDR1 is LGHNA and CDR2 is YSLEER. Trimming left V 0 bases short and J 6 bases short, with 14 bases between.

In its sample, this clone was seen once. The V call is TRBV6-6, the J call TRBJ2-3; 7 bases are a match to TRBD2. With 4 bases clipped from V and 2 bases from J, the junction kept 6 bases outside the gene matches. CDR1 and CDR2 (germline): MNHNY, SVGAGI (reference sequence). The length of the CDR3 is 15 residues. CDR3 DNA: TGTGCCAGCAGTTCGCTAGCGGATCACACAGATACGCAGTATTTT. Its protein product is CASSSLADHTDTQYF.

The rearrangement joins TRBV5-8 to TRBJ2-7; 7 nucleotides align to TRBD1. Germline V gives CDR1 SGHTS, CDR2 YDEGEE. This CDR3 comprises 14 residues. J lost 6 bases, V lost 4 bases, and 10 bases had no gene match. CDR3 sequence reads: CASSRTSGGTEQYF. In nucleotides, the CDR3 is TGTGCCAGCAGCCGGACGTCAGGGGGTACCGAGCAGTACTTC.

This rearrangement joins TRBV3-1 (or the pseudogene TRBV3-2) to TRBJ1-4; 8 nucleotides agree with TRBD1. From germline, CDR1 is LGHDT and CDR2 YNNKEL (reference sequence). This CDR3 comprises 16 residues. Germline trimming cut 4 bases from V and 1 base from J; bases unmatched to any gene: 5. The CDR3 reads CASSRTTGGTNEKLFF. The CDR3 nucleotides read TGTGCCAGCAGCCGCACTACAGGGGGAACTAATGAAAAACTGTTTTTT.

This clone was counted only a few times. J is TRBJ1-6 and V is TRBV5-1, with 10 positions matching TRBD1. Germline trimming cut 6 bases from V and 7 bases from J; bases unmatched to any gene: 7. The CDR3 sequence is 15 residues long. Germline loops: CDR1 SGHRS, CDR2 YFSETQ. The CDR3, as DNA: TGCGCCAGCACCAGACAGGGGGCGGGGAATTCACCCCTCCACTTT. The encoded protein is CASTRQGAGNSPLHF. The full variable domain, rest sourced from reference TRBV5-1 and TRBJ1-6, is KAGVTQTPRYLIKTRGQQVTLSCSPISGHRSVSWYQQTPGQGLQFLFEYFSETQRNKGNFPGRFSGRQFSNSRSEMNVSTLELGDSALYLCASTRQGAGNSPLHFGNGTRLTVT.

The chain has TRBV14 and TRBJ1-1, with D perhaps matching TRBD1 (6 bases). The CDR3 covers 14 residues. Trimming took 4 bases from V and 1 from J, leaving 10 bases between them. In germline, CDR1 is SGHDN, CDR2 FVKESK. The CDR3 region has the DNA TGTGCCAGCAGCCGAGGACAGCGGAACACTGAAGCTTTCTTT. The encoded protein is CASSRGQRNTEAFF.

This clone came up once. The gene calls are TRBV2 and TRBJ2-5; 8 bases match TRBD1. V lost 5 bases to trimming and J lost 5 bases; unmatched junction nucleotides: 10. Germline V gene lookup returns CDR1 SNHLY and CDR2 FYNNEI. The CDR3 loop spans 15 amino acids. The DNA of the CDR3 is TGTGCCAGCAGTCTTGAGACAGGGGTTCAGGAGACCCAGTACTTC. Translation: CASSLETGVQETQYF.

The chain has TRBV19 and TRBJ1-3; TRBD1 matches at 9 bases. CDR3 length: 18 residues. Germline lookup yields CDR1 LNHDA and CDR2 SQIVND (reference sequence). After removal of 2 bases from V and 0 bases from J, the junction contained 8 bases not matched to a gene. CDR3 amino acids: CASSILGQGPISGNTIYF. As DNA, the CDR3 is TGTGCCAGTAGTATACTGGGACAGGGACCCATCTCTGGAAACACCATATATTTT. The full variable domain, its missing parts supplied by reference TRBV19 and TRBJ1-3, is DGGITQSPKYLFRKEGQNVTLSCEQNLNHDAMYWYRQDPGQGLRLIYYSQIVNDFQKGDIAEGYSVSREKKESFPLTVTSAQKNPTAFYLCASSILGQGPISGNTIYFGEGSWLTVV.

This sequence joins TRBV6-5 and TRBJ1-1; tentatively, D is TRBD1 (6 bases). CDR1 and CDR2 from the germline V gene are MNHEY and SVGAGI. Trimming shortened V by 8 bases and J by 0 bases, and 16 bases separated the two germline ends. The CDR3 totals 15 residues. In DNA, the CDR3 is TGTGCCAGCGGAACAGGGAGGGTCATGAACACTGAAGCTTTCTTT. It translates to CASGTGRVMNTEAFF.

V gene TRBV9 combines with J gene TRBJ1-2; 8 nucleotides match TRBD1. The CDR3 loop spans 14 amino acids. Germline V CDR1 and CDR2: SGDLS, YYNGEE. J was trimmed by 4 bases and V by 4 bases; bases with no gene match: 6. The CDR3 sequence is CASSPGQGAYGYTF. The CDR3, as DNA: TGTGCCAGCAGCCCCGGACAGGGCGCCTATGGCTACACCTTC.

V usage is TRBV29-1 and J usage is TRBJ2-4; 9 nucleotides agree with TRBD1. Germline lookup yields CDR1 SQVTM and CDR2 ANQGSEA. The CDR3 runs 18 residues. The ends lost 7 bases at V and 0 bases at J; junction bases unmatched: 16. This CDR3 is CSGLGQGLPPLAKNIQYF. CDR3 DNA: TGCAGCGGCCTGGGACAGGGACTTCCGCCCCTAGCCAAAAACATTCAGTACTTC.

This clone was detected once. The chain is built from TRBV4-3 and TRBJ1-4, with a tentative D call TRBD1 (6 bases). V lost 0 bases to trimming and J lost 7 bases, with 12 bases between them. The CDR3 runs to 15 residues. Germline CDR1 is LGHNA and CDR2 is YSLEER. CDR3 nucleotides: TGCGCCAGCAGCCAAGATGTACAGGGTGGTGAAAAACTGTTTTTT. Amino acids: CASSQDVQGGEKLFF.

The rearrangement uses TRBV29-1 and TRBJ2-7; D not resolved. Germline CDR1 is SQVTM and CDR2 is ANQGSEA. Trimming took off 7 bases at V and 2 bases at J, with 9 bases between the two ends. This CDR3 is 11 amino acids long. As DNA, the CDR3 is TGCAGCGCCCTCCAGGCCTACGAGCAGTACTTC. Its protein is CSALQAYEQYF.

This rearrangement joins TRBV9 to TRBJ2-3; D remains ambiguous. The CDR3 has 13 amino acids. Deletions cut 0 bases from V and 6 bases from J, with 8 bases between. Germline-derived CDR1 and CDR2 are SGDLS and YYNGEE. The chain's CDR3 is CASSVVDRDTQYF. The CDR3 coding sequence is TGTGCCAGCAGCGTAGTTGATCGGGATACGCAGTATTTT.

The chain uses TRBV7-2 and TRBJ1-4; TRBD1 aligns across 10 bases. The CDR3 runs 18 residues. Germline V gene data show CDR1 as SGHTA and CDR2 as FQGNSA. Trimming removed 3 bases from V and 3 bases from J; junction bases left unmatched: 10. CDR3 DNA: TGTGCCAGCAGCTTCGTCCCGGGACAGGGGACAGCTAATGAAAAACTGTTTTTT. Its protein is CASSFVPGQGTANEKLFF.